Below, one T cell receptor (beta chain) is given with its context. Its specificity is not known. This entry is derived from a study of T cells in narcolepsy. The overall study: Enrolled donors included narcolepsy type 1 or type 2 patients and healthy controls.

The table came from immunoSEQ multiplex PCR; TCRdb's copy has only in-frame clones and leaves some out. Of about 33,000 clones listed, roughly 90% were seen once; the top ten hold more than 0.95%. Broader study findings: Autoreactive HCRT-specific and TRIB2-specific clonotypes were marked in same-patient CSF-versus-blood CD4+ comparisons. Reportedly, autoreactive clonotypes were serially detected in patients' blood but not controls'.

CDR1 and CDR2 (germline): GTSNPN, SVGIG (reference sequence). The length of the CDR3 is 14 residues. The chain joins TRBV30 to TRBJ2-5; TRBD2 is a possible D gene (7 bases). The sequenced sample was CD45RA- memory CD4+ T cells from PBMCs. The TCR comes from a human donor with narcolepsy. CDR3 protein: CARTEGGGVETQYF. DNA for the CDR3: TGTGCGAGGACCGAGGGCGGGGGCGTGGAGACCCAGTACTTC. The variable domain in full, completed from reference TRBV30 and TRBJ2-5, reads SQTIHQWPATLVQPVGSPLSLECTVEGTSNPNLYWYRQAAGRGLQLLFYSVGIGQISSEVPQNLSASRPQDRQFILSSKKLLLSDSGFYLCARTEGGGVETQYFGPGTRLLVL.